This T cell receptor beta chain originates from a study of Ad26.COV2.S vaccination and SARS-CoV-2 variants. Study-level points and caveats: Placebo and vaccine recipients had non-spike TCR breadth that was similar. Placebo recipients trailed vaccine recipients in spike-specific TCR breadth.

TCRdb's table, derived via immunoSEQ multiplex PCR, lists solely in-frame clones and lacks some. The repertoire holds over 300,000 clones, with roughly 80% as singletons. Treatment: some 20 received Ad26.COV2.S at low or high dose, single or two shots; about 5 received placebo; per-sample allocation not given. On day 63 after the first injection, vaccine and placebo recipients gave samples. Wuhan-strain SARS-CoV-2 spike was expressed by the Ad26 vector that made up the vaccine. Germline values: CDR1 SGHTA, CDR2 FQGTGA. The germline V and J ends were trimmed by 5 bases and 4 bases, with 17 bases remaining between them. The CDR3 covers 15 residues. This clone was recorded only once. Its antigen is undetermined.

Sequenced material: peripheral blood, taken in a trial of Ad26.COV2.S vaccine versus placebo. The chain has TRBV7-3 and TRBJ1-2; a possible D gene is TRBD1 (5 bases). The TCR was taken from a person aged 18-60 years who received the Ad26.COV2.S COVID-19 vaccine or a placebo. CDR3 DNA sequence: TGTGCCAGCAGCCCTTATTTAGGGACTGCCTATGGCTACACCTTC. Residues: CASSPYLGTAYGYTF.